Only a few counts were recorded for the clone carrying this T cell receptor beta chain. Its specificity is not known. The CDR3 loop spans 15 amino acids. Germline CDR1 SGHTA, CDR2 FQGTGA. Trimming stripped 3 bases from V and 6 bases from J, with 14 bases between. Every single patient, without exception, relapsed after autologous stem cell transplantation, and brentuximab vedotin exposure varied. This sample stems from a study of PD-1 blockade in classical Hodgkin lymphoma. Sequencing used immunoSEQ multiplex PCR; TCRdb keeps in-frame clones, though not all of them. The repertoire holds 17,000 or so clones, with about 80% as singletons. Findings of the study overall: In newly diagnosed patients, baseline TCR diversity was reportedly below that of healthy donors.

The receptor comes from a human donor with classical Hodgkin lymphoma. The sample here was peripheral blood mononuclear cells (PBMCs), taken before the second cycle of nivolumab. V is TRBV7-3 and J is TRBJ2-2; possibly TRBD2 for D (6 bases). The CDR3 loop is CASSFEGGKAGELFF. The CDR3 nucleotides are TGTGCCAGCAGCTTTGAGGGAGGTAAAGCCGGGGAGCTGTTTTTT.